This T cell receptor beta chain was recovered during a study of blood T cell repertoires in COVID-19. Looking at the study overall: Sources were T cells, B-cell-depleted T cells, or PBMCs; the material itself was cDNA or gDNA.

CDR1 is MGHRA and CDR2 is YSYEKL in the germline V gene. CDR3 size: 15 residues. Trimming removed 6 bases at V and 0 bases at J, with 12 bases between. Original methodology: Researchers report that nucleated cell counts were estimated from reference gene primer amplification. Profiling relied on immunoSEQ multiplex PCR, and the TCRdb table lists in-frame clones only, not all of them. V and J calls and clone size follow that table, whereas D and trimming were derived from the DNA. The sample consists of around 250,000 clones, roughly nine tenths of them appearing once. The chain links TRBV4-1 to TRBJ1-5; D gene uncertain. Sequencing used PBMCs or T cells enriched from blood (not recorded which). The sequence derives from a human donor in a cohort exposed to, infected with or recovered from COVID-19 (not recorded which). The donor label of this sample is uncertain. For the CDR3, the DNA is TGCGCCAGCAGTCAACAGATGTATAGCAATCAGCCCCAGCATTTT. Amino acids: CASSQQMYSNQPQHF.